The text below deals with one T cell receptor (beta chain). Trimming pared 0 bases from V and 6 bases from J, leaving 5 bases between. The CDR3 loop spans 11 amino acids. Per germline, CDR1 GTSNPN and CDR2 SVGIG (reference sequence). This entry is derived from a study of T cell changes during pregnancy in multiple sclerosis. TCRdb's table, derived via immunoSEQ multiplex PCR, lists solely in-frame clones and lacks some. The sample lists 100,000 or so clones, 90% to 95% occurring once. The TCR originated in a female donor with multiple sclerosis, enrolled in a pregnancy study. This chain joins TRBV30 and TRBJ1-1; D ambiguous. Material: peripheral blood, obtained in the second trimester of pregnancy. The CDR3 nucleotides read TGTGCCTGGAGTGTGGGAGCTGAAGCTTTCTTT. Its translation: CAWSVGAEAFF.